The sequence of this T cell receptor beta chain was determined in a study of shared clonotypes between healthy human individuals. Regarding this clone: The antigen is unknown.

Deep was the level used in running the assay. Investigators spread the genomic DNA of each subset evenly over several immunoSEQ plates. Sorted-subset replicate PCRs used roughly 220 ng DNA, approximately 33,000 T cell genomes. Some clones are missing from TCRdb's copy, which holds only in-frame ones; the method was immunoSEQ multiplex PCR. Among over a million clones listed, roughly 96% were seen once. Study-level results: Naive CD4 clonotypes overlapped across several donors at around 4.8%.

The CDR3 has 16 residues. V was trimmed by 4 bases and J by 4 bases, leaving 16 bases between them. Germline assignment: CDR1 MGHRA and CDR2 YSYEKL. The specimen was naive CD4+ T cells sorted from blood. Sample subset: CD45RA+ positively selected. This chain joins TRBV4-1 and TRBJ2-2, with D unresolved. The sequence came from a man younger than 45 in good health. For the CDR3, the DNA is TGCGCCAGCAGCCCCCATCTTGCATTCCTCACCGGGGAGCTGTTTTTT. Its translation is CASSPHLAFLTGELFF.